The 17 T cell receptor beta chains below all came from one sample that was sequenced in a study of shared clonotypes between healthy human individuals. Naive CD8 cells lacked CD45RO, underwent positive selection for CCR7 and left out terminally differentiated effector memory CD45RA+ cells. The assay was immunoSEQ multiplex PCR, and TCRdb's table has in-frame clones only and misses some. Of under 600,000 clones in the sample, more than 95% were seen once. Sequenced: naive CD8+ T cells sorted from blood. These receptors originate from a young man in good health.

The chain employs TRBV7-9 and TRBJ1-1; 7 bases fit TRBD1. Germline trimming cut 5 bases from V and 3 bases from J; bases unmatched to any gene: 6. The germline V gene encodes CDR1 SEHNR and CDR2 FQNEAQ (reference sequence). The length of the CDR3 is 14 residues. CDR3 residues: CASSPRTGHTEAFF. Written as DNA, the CDR3 is TGTGCCAGCAGCCCACGGACAGGCCACACTGAAGCTTTCTTT.

CDR3 DNA: TGTGCCAGCAGTGCGACAGGGGACTACGAGCAGTACTTC. Encoded protein: CASSATGDYEQYF. The chain couples TRBV6-1 to TRBJ2-7; TRBD1 aligns across 8 bases. Germline V gives CDR1 MNHNS, CDR2 SASEGT. The CDR3 has 13 amino acids. The V and J ends lost 4 bases and 3 bases, in that order; junction bases with no gene match: 2.

The chain uses TRBV7-8 and TRBJ1-1, with TRBD1 as a possible D gene (5 bases). This CDR3 is built from 14 residues. Trimming shortened V by 1 base and J by 4 bases, and 10 bases separated the two germline ends. CDR1 is SGHVS and CDR2 is FQNEAQ in the germline V gene. CDR3 DNA: TGTGCCAGCAGCTTAGGAAGGCAGGGCACTGAAGCTTTCTTT. As protein: CASSLGRQGTEAFF.

The genes are TRBV4-1 and TRBJ2-1; no clear D gene. The CDR3 is made up of 15 amino acids. CDR1 is MGHRA and CDR2 is YSYEKL in the germline V gene. V lost 0 bases, J lost 5 bases, and 11 bases lay in between. CDR3 loop: CASSQERYIDNEQFF. The CDR3 DNA follows: TGCGCCAGCAGCCAAGAACGGTATATCGACAATGAGCAGTTCTTC.

The V and J genes are TRBV7-9 and TRBJ1-5; possible D gene TRBD1, 5 bases. The CDR3 consists of 15 residues. Germline CDR1 reads SEHNR; CDR2 reads FQNEAQ (reference sequence). V gave up 2 bases and J gave up 0 bases, with 8 bases separating them. CDR3 region: CASSLTTDSNQPQHF. In DNA, the CDR3 is TGTGCCAGCAGCTTAACGACAGATAGCAATCAGCCCCAGCATTTT.

This chain links TRBV25-1 with TRBJ2-5, with D possibly called TRBD1 or TRBD2 (5 bases each). The V and J ends lost 4 bases and 5 bases respectively, with 14 bases between them. The CDR3 runs to 14 residues. Germline assignment: CDR1 MGHDK and CDR2 SYGVNS. This CDR3 reads CASSAPGSGETQYF. The CDR3 nucleotides read TGTGCCAGCAGTGCACCAGGGAGCGGTGAGACCCAGTACTTC.

This rearrangement joins TRBV27 to TRBJ2-3, with 9 bases that match TRBD2. Germline V gene sequence: CDR1 MNHEY, CDR2 SMNVEV (reference sequence). This CDR3 has 17 residues. V lost 4 bases to trimming and J lost 2 bases; unmatched junction nucleotides: 10. CDR3 sequence (DNA): TGTGCCAGCAGTTCCCTTGGGCCTAGCGGGAACACAGATACGCAGTATTTT. Translated: CASSSLGPSGNTDTQYF.

The chain uses TRBV11-2 and TRBJ2-1, with 9 bases identical to TRBD2. The CDR3 extends over 17 amino acids. V lost 3 bases to trimming and J lost 3 bases; unmatched junction nucleotides: 9. Germline CDR1 and CDR2: SGHAT and FQNNGV. The DNA for the CDR3 is TGTGCCAGCAGCTTTACGACTGGGCGGGAGGGCTACAATGAGCAGTTCTTC. Its protein product is CASSFTTGREGYNEQFF.

The V gene is TRBV27, the J gene TRBJ1-5; D ambiguous. Germline V gene data show CDR1 as MNHEY and CDR2 as SMNVEV (reference sequence). V lost 1 base, J lost 6 bases, and 7 bases lay in between. This CDR3 has 13 residues. The CDR3 DNA sequence: TGTGCCAGCAGTTTATTTACTGGTCAGCCCCAGCATTTT. Translating gives CASSLFTGQPQHF.

This chain links TRBV5-6 with TRBJ2-7; D assignment may be TRBD1 or TRBD2 (7 bases each). The germline V gene encodes CDR1 SGHDT and CDR2 YYEEEE. V lost 5 bases to trimming and J lost 0 bases, with 15 bases between them. The CDR3 sequence is 15 residues long. Here the CDR3 DNA reads TGTGCCAGCAGAGGGGGGGCAGGGGGCTCCTACGAGCAGTACTTC. Translating gives CASRGGAGGSYEQYF. Looking up the rest from reference TRBV5-6 and TRBJ2-7 gives the full variable domain: DAGVTQSPTHLIKTRGQQVTLRCSPKSGHDTVSWYQQALGQGPQFIFQYYEEEERQRGNFPDRFSGHQFPNYSSELNVNALLLGDSALYLCASRGGAGGSYEQYFGPGTRLTVT.

V and J are TRBV15 and TRBJ1-1, with 8 bases identical to TRBD1. Germline CDR1 and CDR2: LNHNV and YYDKDF (reference sequence). V shed 3 bases and J 6 bases; nucleotides not matched to a gene: 9. This CDR3 spans 15 amino acids. CDR3: CATSSWDRSSPEAFF. The DNA for the CDR3 is TGTGCCACCAGCAGTTGGGACAGGTCTAGCCCTGAAGCTTTCTTT.

The V call is TRBV11-2, the J call TRBJ2-7; D possibly corresponds to TRBD1 (6 bases). Germline assignment: CDR1 SGHAT and CDR2 FQNNGV. Trimming stripped 1 base from V and 5 bases from J, with 18 bases between. The CDR3 runs 16 residues. The CDR3 here is CASSLGATGLVHEQYF. CDR3 nucleotide sequence: TGTGCCAGCAGCTTAGGGGCAACAGGGCTCGTCCACGAGCAGTACTTC. The whole variable domain, filled in from reference TRBV11-2 and TRBJ2-7, reads EAGVAQSPRYKIIEKRQSVAFWCNPISGHATLYWYQQILGQGPKLLIQFQNNGVVDDSQLPKDRFSAERLKGVDSTLKIQPAKLEDSAVYLCASSLGATGLVHEQYFGPGTRLTVT.

J is TRBJ2-3 and V is TRBV7-9, with 9 bases identical to TRBD1. The ends lost 5 bases at V and 1 base at J; junction bases unmatched: 7. The CDR3 has 16 amino acids. Germline assignment: CDR1 SEHNR and CDR2 FQNEAQ (reference sequence). The chain's CDR3 is CASSPRTGAGTDTQYF. DNA of the CDR3: TGTGCCAGCAGCCCCAGGACAGGGGCCGGCACAGATACGCAGTATTTT.

The gene calls are TRBV30 and TRBJ1-1; D remains unclear. Germline V gene lookup returns CDR1 GTSNPN and CDR2 SVGIG (reference sequence). The CDR3 consists of 13 residues. Trimming stripped 0 bases from V and 8 bases from J, with 13 bases between. The CDR3 region has the DNA TGTGCCTGGAGTGTACTCCGATTTGGGGAAGCTTTCTTT. Encoded protein: CAWSVLRFGEAFF.

The CDR3 protein is CASSVGDKQFF. As DNA, the CDR3 is TGTGCCAGCAGCGTTGGTGACAAGCAGTTCTTC. V and J are TRBV9 and TRBJ2-1; unclear D gene. Trimming shortened V by 2 bases and J by 11 bases, and 8 bases separated the two germline ends. CDR1 and CDR2 (germline): SGDLS, YYNGEE. The CDR3 is made up of 11 amino acids.

This rearrangement joins TRBV19 to TRBJ2-1; a possible D gene is TRBD2 (6 bases). Germline-derived CDR1 and CDR2 are LNHDA and SQIVND (reference sequence). The CDR3 runs 14 residues. Trimming shortened V by 3 bases and J by 2 bases, and 8 bases separated the two germline ends. The CDR3 loop reads CASSMGGPYNEQFF. The CDR3 DNA sequence: TGTGCCAGTAGTATGGGGGGACCCTACAATGAGCAGTTCTTC.

This clone was observed once. This sample includes further DNA sequences coding for the same CDR3. CDR3 protein: CASSPGFSYEQYF. The CDR3, as DNA: TGTGCCAGCAGCCCCGGGTTCTCCTACGAGCAGTACTTC. This chain links TRBV11-2 with TRBJ2-7; D is undetermined. Trimming took 5 bases from V and 0 from J, leaving 8 bases between them. CDR1 is SGHAT, CDR2 FQNNGV, per germline. The CDR3 runs to 13 residues.